This T cell receptor beta chain was identified in a study of blood T cells in healthy people across ages. General study points: Higher diversity, along with more naive CD4+ cells, distinguished long-lived donors from aged donors. The unsorted PBMCs prevented any conclusive comparison of naive versus antigen-experienced cells.

Researchers report isolating at least 7 million PBMCs per sample. Alongside a J-beta primer mix, a sample-barcoded 5' primer served in a second PCR lasting roughly 7 to 11 cycles. Every cDNA was tagged by a template-switch adaptor with 12 random nucleotides. TCRdb itself ran the 5' RACE reads through MiXCR, one entry per CDR3 protein. This sample has under 850,000 distinct CDR3 sequences, with approximately 35% found just once. From germline, CDR1 is SGHRS and CDR2 YFSETQ. This CDR3 is built from 13 residues. V dropped 6 bases and J dropped 4 bases, with 13 bases sitting between them. Remarks on this clonotype: The antigen remains unidentified.

The sequence was obtained from a man younger than 35 in good health. Source material: blood. The chain joins TRBV5-1 to TRBJ2-5; either TRBD1 or TRBD2 may fit D (6 bases each). As DNA, the CDR3 is TGCGCCAGCACTCAGAGGGGGGTAGAGACCCAGTACTTC. Translated, it gives CASTQRGVETQYF.